These T cell receptor beta chains were read from a single sample in a study of blood T cell repertoires in COVID-19. TCRdb's copy holds only in-frame clones and misses some; the assay was immunoSEQ multiplex PCR. This repertoire shows 150,000 to 200,000 clones, 80% to 90% found once; its top ten account for 9.5% to 13%. What was sequenced was peripheral blood. Receptor source: a human donor with active or convalescent COVID-19. The donor label of this sample is uncertain. The CDR3 runs from the conserved cysteine through the conserved F or W. The order of the fields is J gene, D gene, V gene, clone size, CDR3 DNA, CDR3 protein. D genes are given only for firm matches. Rows may omit the clone size; those that give it use once, few, many or a size class.

TRBJ1-4 TRBD1 TRBV7-2 once TGTGCCAGCAGCCCAAGGCAGGGGGCGGCTACTAATGAAAAACTGTTTTTT CASSPRQGAATNEKLFF
TRBJ1-2 . TRBV5-1 . TGCGCCAGCAGCTTGCAGGGTGAGGATGGCTACACCTTC CASSLQGEDGYTF
TRBJ2-2 . TRBV12-3/TRBV12-4 once TGTGCCAGCAGACCGGGGGTGTCCGGGGAGCTGTTTTTT CASRPGVSGELFF
TRBJ1-1 TRBD1 TRBV28 . TGTGCCAGCAGTCCCTTGACAGGGGGGACGGTTACTGAAGCTTTCTTT CASSPLTGGTVTEAFF
TRBJ1-2 TRBD1 TRBV7-2 . TGTGCCAGCAGCCCCGGGACAGGGGACTATGGCTACACCTTC CASSPGTGDYGYTF
TRBJ2-5 TRBD2 TRBV5-5 . TGTGCCAGCAGTTCAGGACTAGCGGAAGAGTACTTC CASSSGLAEEYF
TRBJ2-5 . TRBV11-2 . TGTGCCAGCAGCCCAGGGTGGCAAGAGACCCAGTACTTC CASSPGWQETQYF
TRBJ2-1 TRBD2 TRBV6-5 . TGTGCCAGCAGTTACGAGGGAGGGCCAAATGAGCAGTTCTTC CASSYEGGPNEQFF
TRBJ2-3 TRBD1 TRBV27 . TGTGCCAGCAGTTTGGGGACAGGGATCACAGATACGCAGTATTTT CASSLGTGITDTQYF
TRBJ1-6 . TRBV6-2/TRBV6-3 . TGTGCCAGCAGTTACGGAGCTCGGAATTCACCCCTCCACTTT CASSYGARNSPLHF
TRBJ1-4 . TRBV5-4 . TGTGCCAGCAGCCATCAGGGAATCCATGAAAAACTGTTTTTT CASSHQGIHEKLFF
TRBJ1-5 . TRBV6-1 . TGTGCCAGCAGTGAACGGCAGGGAAGATTTCAGCCCCAGCATTTT CASSERQGRFQPQHF
TRBJ2-7 . TRBV6-2/TRBV6-3 . TGTGCCAGCAGTTCCACGGGGGTCCACGAGCAGTACTTC CASSSTGVHEQYF
TRBJ2-7 . TRBV3-1/TRBV3-2 . TGTGCCAGCAGCCAAGGCGGGAACACCTACGAGCAGTACTTC CASSQGGNTYEQYF
TRBJ2-5 TRBD1 TRBV10-3 . TGTGCCATCAGTGAAATGGGATCGCGGGACAGGGTACAAGAGACCCAGTACTTC CAISEMGSRDRVQETQYF